This TCR beta chain was captured in a study of T cell repertoires in ileal Crohn's disease. Specified time point: neoterminal ileum biopsy at postoperative endoscopy, about 6 months after surgery. Produced via immunoSEQ multiplex PCR; TCRdb's table is partial and in-frame only. In the table there are about 11,000 clones, approximately 77% of which are singletons. This CDR3 contains 14 residues. V dropped 10 bases and J dropped 6 bases, with 22 bases sitting between them. The V gene's germline CDR1 is ENHRY and CDR2 SYGVKD. The chain is built from TRBV10-3 and TRBJ2-7; TRBD2 might be the D (6 bases). Sequencing used ileal tissue. The sequence derives from an adult with Crohn's disease. The CDR3 nucleotides are TGTGCCACTCGCCGGGGGACCGCGGAGAGCGAGCAGTACTTC. Translated: CATRRGTAESEQYF.